The present TCR beta chain was sequenced within a study of response to subunit inactivated influenza vaccine. Overall study results and limits: Authors suggested seasonal influenza vaccinations each recruit few new T cells.

This clonotype was observed at least ten times. Its antigen is currently unknown. V lost 1 base, J lost 4 bases, and 3 bases stayed unmatched. CDR3 length equals 14 residues. Germline assignment: CDR1 SGHAT and CDR2 FQNNGV. TCRdb reprocessed the RT-PCR reads via MiXCR and lists one record per CDR3 protein. The repertoire consists of under 850,000 distinct CDR3 sequences, with about a fifth occurring once and the leading ten covering 11%. This material consisted of PBMCs from blood, taken 5 days after vaccination. The chain couples TRBV11-2 to TRBJ2-7; 8 nucleotides match TRBD1. The sequence came from a man in his fifties who received an inactivated influenza vaccine. This CDR3 reads CASSLGRQGYEQYF. The CDR3 DNA follows: TGTGCCAGCAGCTTAGGTCGACAGGGGTACGAGCAGTACTTC.